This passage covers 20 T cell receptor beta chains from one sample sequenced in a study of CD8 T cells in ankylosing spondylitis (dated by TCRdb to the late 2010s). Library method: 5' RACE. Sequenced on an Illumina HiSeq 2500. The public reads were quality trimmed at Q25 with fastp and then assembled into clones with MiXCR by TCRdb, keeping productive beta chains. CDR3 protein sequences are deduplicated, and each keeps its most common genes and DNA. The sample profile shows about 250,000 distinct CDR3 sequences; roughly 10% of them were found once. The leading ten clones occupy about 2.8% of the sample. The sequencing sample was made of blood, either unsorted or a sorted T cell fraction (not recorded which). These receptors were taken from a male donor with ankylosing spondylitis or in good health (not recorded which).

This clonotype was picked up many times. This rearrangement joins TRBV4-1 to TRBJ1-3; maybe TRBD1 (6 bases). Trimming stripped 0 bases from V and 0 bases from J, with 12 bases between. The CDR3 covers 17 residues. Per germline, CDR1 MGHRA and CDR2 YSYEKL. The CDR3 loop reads CASSQDRGAGSGNTIYF. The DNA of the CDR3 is TGCGCCAGCAGCCAAGATCGGGGGGCCGGCTCTGGAAACACCATATATTTT.

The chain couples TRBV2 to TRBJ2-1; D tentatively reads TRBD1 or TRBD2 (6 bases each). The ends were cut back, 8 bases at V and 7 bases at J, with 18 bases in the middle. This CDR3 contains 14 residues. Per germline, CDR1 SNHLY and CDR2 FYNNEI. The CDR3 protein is CASLKRVGGNEQFF. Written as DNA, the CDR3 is TGTGCCAGCTTGAAGCGGGTAGGGGGGAATGAGCAGTTCTTC.

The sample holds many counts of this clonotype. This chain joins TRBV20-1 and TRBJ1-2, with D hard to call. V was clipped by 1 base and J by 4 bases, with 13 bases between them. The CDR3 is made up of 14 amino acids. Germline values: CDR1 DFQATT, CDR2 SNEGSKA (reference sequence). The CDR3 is CSARGLDTFYGYTF. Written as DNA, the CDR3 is TGCAGTGCTAGAGGTCTTGACACCTTCTATGGCTACACCTTC.

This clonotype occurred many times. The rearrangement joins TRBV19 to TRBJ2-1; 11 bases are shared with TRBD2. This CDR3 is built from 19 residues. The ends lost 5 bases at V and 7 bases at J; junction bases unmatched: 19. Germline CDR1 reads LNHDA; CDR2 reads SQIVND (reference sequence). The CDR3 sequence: CASSEGILAGVGIGNEQFF. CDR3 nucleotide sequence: TGTGCCAGTAGTGAGGGAATACTAGCGGGAGTCGGAATTGGTAATGAGCAGTTCTTC.

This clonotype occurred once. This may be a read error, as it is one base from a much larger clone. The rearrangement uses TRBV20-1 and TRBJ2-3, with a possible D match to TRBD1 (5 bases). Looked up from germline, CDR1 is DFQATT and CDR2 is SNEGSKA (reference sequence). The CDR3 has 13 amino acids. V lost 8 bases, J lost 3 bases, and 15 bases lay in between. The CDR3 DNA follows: TGCAGTACTACTGACAGACGAACAGATACGCAGTATTTT. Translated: CSTTDRRTDTQYF.

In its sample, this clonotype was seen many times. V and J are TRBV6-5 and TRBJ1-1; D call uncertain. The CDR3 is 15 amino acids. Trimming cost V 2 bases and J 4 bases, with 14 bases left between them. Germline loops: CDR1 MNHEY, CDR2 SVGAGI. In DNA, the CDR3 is TGTGCCAGCAGTTACCGACGGGTCCCGGGCACTGAAGCTTTCTTT. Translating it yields CASSYRRVPGTEAFF.

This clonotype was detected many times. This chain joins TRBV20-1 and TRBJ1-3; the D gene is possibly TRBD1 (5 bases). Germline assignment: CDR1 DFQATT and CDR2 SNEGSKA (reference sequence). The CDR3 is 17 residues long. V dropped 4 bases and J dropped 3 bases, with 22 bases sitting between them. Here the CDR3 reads CSATPGMRASSGNTIYF. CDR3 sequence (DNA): TGCAGTGCTACACCAGGGATGCGGGCCTCTAGTGGAAACACCATATATTTT.

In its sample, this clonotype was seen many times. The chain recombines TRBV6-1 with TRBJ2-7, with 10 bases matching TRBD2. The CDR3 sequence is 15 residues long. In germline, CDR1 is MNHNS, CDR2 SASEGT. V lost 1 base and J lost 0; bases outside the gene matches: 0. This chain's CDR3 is CASSEGTSGSYEQYF. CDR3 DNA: TGTGCCAGCAGTGAAGGGACTAGCGGCTCCTACGAGCAGTACTTC.

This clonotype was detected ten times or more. CDR3 residues: CASSQAPPRGFNGEQFF. As DNA, the CDR3 is TGTGCCAGCAGCCAGGCCCCCCCCAGGGGGTTTAATGGTGAGCAGTTCTTC. The chain uses TRBV14 and TRBJ2-1; 7 bases line up with TRBD1. The germline V gene encodes CDR1 SGHDN and CDR2 FVKESK. Trimming removed 3 bases from V and 9 bases from J; junction bases left unmatched: 17. The CDR3 extends over 17 amino acids.

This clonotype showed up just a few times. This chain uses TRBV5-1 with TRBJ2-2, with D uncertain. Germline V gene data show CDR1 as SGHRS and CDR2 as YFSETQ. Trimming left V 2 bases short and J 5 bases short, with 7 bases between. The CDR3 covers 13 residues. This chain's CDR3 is CASSFDVTGELFF. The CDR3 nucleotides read TGCGCCAGCAGCTTCGACGTGACCGGGGAGCTGTTTTTT.

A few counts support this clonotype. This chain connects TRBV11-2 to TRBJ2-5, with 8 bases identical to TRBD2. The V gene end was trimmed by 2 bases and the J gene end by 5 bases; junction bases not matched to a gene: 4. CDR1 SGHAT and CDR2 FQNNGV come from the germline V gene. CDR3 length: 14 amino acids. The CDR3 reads CASSLYAGGETQYF. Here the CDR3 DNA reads TGTGCCAGCAGCTTATATGCGGGGGGTGAGACCCAGTACTTC.

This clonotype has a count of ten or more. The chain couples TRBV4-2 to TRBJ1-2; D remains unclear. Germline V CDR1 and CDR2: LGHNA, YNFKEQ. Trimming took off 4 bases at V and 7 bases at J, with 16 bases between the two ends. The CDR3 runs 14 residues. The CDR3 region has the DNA TGTGCCAGCAGCCCCACCTTGGAGGTCGCTGGCTACACCTTC. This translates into CASSPTLEVAGYTF.

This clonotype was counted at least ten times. CDR3 protein: CASRMAQSNQPQHF. The DNA for the CDR3 is TGTGCCAGCAGGATGGCACAGAGCAATCAGCCCCAGCATTTT. J is TRBJ1-5 and V is TRBV27; D ambiguous. CDR1 is MNHEY, CDR2 SMNVEV, per germline (reference sequence). The CDR3 is 14 amino acids. Trimming stripped 6 bases from V and 1 base from J, with 10 bases between.

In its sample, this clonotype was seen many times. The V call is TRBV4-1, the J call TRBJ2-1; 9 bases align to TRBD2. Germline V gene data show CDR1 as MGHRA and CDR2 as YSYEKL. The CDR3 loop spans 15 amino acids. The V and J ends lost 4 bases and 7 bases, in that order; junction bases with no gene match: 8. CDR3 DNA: TGCGCCAGCAGCCGTACAGCGGGGGGTCGAAATGAGCAGTTCTTC. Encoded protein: CASSRTAGGRNEQFF.

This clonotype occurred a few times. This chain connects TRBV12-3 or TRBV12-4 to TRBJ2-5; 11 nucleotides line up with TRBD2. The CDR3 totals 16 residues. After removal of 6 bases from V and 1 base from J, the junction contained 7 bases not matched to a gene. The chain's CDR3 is CASSPLLAGGQETQYF. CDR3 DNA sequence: TGTGCCAGCAGCCCCCTTCTAGCGGGGGGCCAAGAGACCCAGTACTTC.

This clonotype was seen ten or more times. The CDR3 nucleotides read TGTGCCTGGAGTCGGGGAGAAGAGCAGTTCTTC. It codes for CAWSRGEEQFF. This chain connects TRBV30 to TRBJ2-1; tentatively, D is TRBD2 (5 bases). Germline CDR1 and CDR2: GTSNPN and SVGIG (reference sequence). CDR3 length equals 11 residues. With 2 bases removed from V and 10 bases from J, the gap between germline ends came to 9 bases. Based on the CDR3 plus reference TRBV30 and TRBJ2-1, the full variable domain is SQTIHQWPATLVQPVGSPLSLECTVEGTSNPNLYWYRQAAGRGLQLLFYSVGIGQISSEVPQNLSASRPQDRQFILSSKKLLLSDSGFYLCAWSRGEEQFFGPGTRLTVL.

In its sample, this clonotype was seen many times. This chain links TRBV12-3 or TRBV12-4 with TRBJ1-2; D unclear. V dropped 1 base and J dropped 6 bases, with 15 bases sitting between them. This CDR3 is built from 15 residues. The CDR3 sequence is CASSLEAGEQDGYTF. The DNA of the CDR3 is TGTGCCAGCAGTTTAGAGGCGGGCGAACAAGATGGCTACACCTTC.

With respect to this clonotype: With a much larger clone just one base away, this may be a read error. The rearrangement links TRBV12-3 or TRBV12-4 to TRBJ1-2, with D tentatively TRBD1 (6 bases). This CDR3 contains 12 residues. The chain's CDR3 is CACSLGGGGYTF. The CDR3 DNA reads TGTGCCTGCAGTTTAGGGGGGGGCGGCTACACCTTC.

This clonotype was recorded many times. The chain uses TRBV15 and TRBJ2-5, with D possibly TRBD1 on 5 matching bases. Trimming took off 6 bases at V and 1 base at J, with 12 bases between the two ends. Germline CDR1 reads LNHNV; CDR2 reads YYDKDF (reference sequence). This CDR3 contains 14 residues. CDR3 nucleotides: TGTGCCACCAGTTCCAGGGCTTTCCAAGAGACCCAGTACTTC. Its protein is CATSSRAFQETQYF.

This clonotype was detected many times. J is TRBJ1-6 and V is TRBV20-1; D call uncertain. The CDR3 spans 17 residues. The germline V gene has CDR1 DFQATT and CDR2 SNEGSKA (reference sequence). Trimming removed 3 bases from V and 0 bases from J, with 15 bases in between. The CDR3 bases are TGCAGTGCTAGCCCGGACTCGCTGAGCTCCTATAATTCACCCCTCCACTTT. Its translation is CSASPDSLSSYNSPLHF.